This record looks at one T cell receptor beta chain sequence and its context. V was clipped by 5 bases and J by 2 bases, with 9 bases between them. Per the germline V gene, CDR1 is SGHTA and CDR2 is FQGNSA. The CDR3 runs 13 residues. The data were taken from a study of blood T cell repertoires in COVID-19. Study summary: Whether acute or convalescent, the COVID-19 samples came from the United States, Italy and Spain. The cDNA or gDNA used as material had been derived from T cells, B-cell-depleted T cells, or PBMCs.

Authors' data handling: Estimation of nucleated cell counts was performed using reference gene primer amplification. The repertoire was sequenced with immunoSEQ multiplex PCR; TCRdb's copy has only in-frame clones and lacks some. V and J calls and clone size are given by that table; D and trimming were obtained from the DNA. The data hold around 270,000 clones, with around 85% observed a single time. Enrolled during active infection, Seattle patients were then followed longitudinally. This TCR was sampled from a human donor with COVID-19, enrolled during active disease. The donor label of this sample is uncertain. This chain joins TRBV7-2 and TRBJ1-1; no reliable D call. The sequenced sample was peripheral blood. Here the CDR3 reads CASSPGLNTEAFF. As DNA, the CDR3 is TGTGCCAGCAGCCCGGGTCTTAACACTGAAGCTTTCTTT.